This T cell receptor beta chain was identified during a study of chemoradiotherapy in HPV16-positive cancers. Study-wide results and limits: Candidate HPV-specific clones and E7-related TCR motifs grew in tumor during treatment.

The V and J ends lost 2 bases and 5 bases respectively, with 14 bases between them. Germline assignment: CDR1 SGHRS and CDR2 YFSETQ. There are 15 residues in the CDR3. Repertoires were sampled repeatedly during chemoradiotherapy. Turning to this clone: Its antigen is as yet unknown.

Some clones are missing from TCRdb's copy, which holds only in-frame ones; the method was immunoSEQ multiplex PCR. Of several thousand clones listed, approximately 90% are singletons. This chain uses TRBV5-1 with TRBJ2-1; D call uncertain. The TCR was taken from a human donor with HPV-associated anogenital cancer. Material: tumor tissue, obtained from a patient who underwent chemoradiotherapy. CDR3 coding DNA: TGCGCCAGCAGCTTAGATGTCGGACCTCACAATGAGCAGTTCTTC. As protein: CASSLDVGPHNEQFF.